Each of the 30 T cell receptor beta chains below was sequenced from the same sample in a study of T cell repertoires in cytomegalovirus infection. Antigens for these TCRs are unknown. MiXCR, run by TCRdb on the reads, gives a single entry per CDR3 protein. The sample has about 130,000 distinct CDR3 sequences; about 31% are singletons. The sample consisted of CD8+ T cells from cultured PBMCs, taken from culture after CMV antigen stimulation. The receptors were sampled from a human donor in good health (CMV status not recorded). Some clones in this sample may be carry-over from other donors' samples.

This clonotype showed up many times. V gene TRBV12-3 or TRBV12-4 combines with J gene TRBJ1-1; 7 bases align to TRBD1. V shed 3 bases, J shed 0 bases, and the junction held 4 bases outside the gene matches. The CDR3 consists of 15 residues. The CDR3 loop is CASSLEQGLNTEAFF. The CDR3 region has the DNA TGTGCCAGCAGTTTGGAACAGGGGCTGAACACTGAAGCTTTCTTT.

The chain carries TRBV19 and TRBJ2-1; D is perhaps TRBD1 or TRBD2 (5 bases each). The CDR3 covers 14 residues. V gave up 3 bases and J gave up 7 bases, with 13 bases separating them. Germline lookup yields CDR1 LNHDA and CDR2 SQIVND (reference sequence). The DNA for the CDR3 is TGTGCCAGTAGTATGGCCTCCTGGGGGAATGAGCAGTTCTTC. Translation gives CASSMASWGNEQFF. Full variable domain (rest looked up from reference TRBV19 and TRBJ2-1): DGGITQSPKYLFRKEGQNVTLSCEQNLNHDAMYWYRQDPGQGLRLIYYSQIVNDFQKGDIAEGYSVSREKKESFPLTVTSAQKNPTAFYLCASSMASWGNEQFFGPGTRLTVL.

The rearrangement joins TRBV4-2 to TRBJ2-2; 10 nucleotides align to TRBD2. CDR1 and CDR2 (germline): LGHNA, YNFKEQ. There are 18 residues in the CDR3. The V segment lost 0 bases and the J segment 2 bases; nucleotides outside the gene matches: 6. The CDR3 DNA reads TGTGCCAGCAGCCAAGATGGACTAGCGGACTCAAACACCGGGGAGCTGTTTTTT. This encodes CASSQDGLADSNTGELFF.

This clonotype was counted many times. J is TRBJ1-1 and V is TRBV27, with 7 bases identical to TRBD1. This CDR3 contains 12 residues. Germline-derived CDR1 and CDR2 are MNHEY and SMNVEV (reference sequence). V gave up 5 bases and J gave up 4 bases; unmatched junction bases: 1. CDR3 protein: CASSRQGTEAFF. The CDR3 DNA is TGTGCCAGCAGTCGACAGGGCACTGAAGCTTTCTTT.

This clonotype was observed many times. An end of the junction differs from the germline gene, which may be a read error. The CDR3 DNA follows: TGTGCCAGCAGTTTAGGGACAGGGGATGAGCAGTTCTTC. Translation: CASSLGTGDEQFF. The V and J genes are TRBV7-8 and TRBJ2-1, with TRBD1 matching over 10 bases. The CDR3 runs 13 residues. CDR1 is SGHVS and CDR2 is FQNEAQ in the germline V gene.

The chain joins TRBV4-1 to TRBJ2-7; a possible D gene is TRBD1 (6 bases). Deletions cut 0 bases from V and 2 bases from J, with 17 bases between. Germline values: CDR1 MGHRA, CDR2 YSYEKL. The CDR3 spans 17 residues. The CDR3 sequence: CASSQERGHRPTYEQYF. Written as DNA, the CDR3 is TGCGCCAGCAGCCAAGAGAGGGGACACCGCCCCACCTACGAGCAGTACTTC.

The CDR3 bases are TGCAGTGCTAGAGACCTGTTCAGGGACAGGGTTGACGAGCAGTACTTC. It specifies CSARDLFRDRVDEQYF. J is TRBJ2-7 and V is TRBV20-1, with 9 bases matching TRBD1. The ends lost 0 bases at V and 5 bases at J; junction bases unmatched: 11. Per the germline V gene, CDR1 is DFQATT and CDR2 is SNEGSKA (reference sequence). CDR3 length: 16 amino acids.

This chain joins TRBV3-1 and TRBJ2-1; 10 nucleotides agree with TRBD2. Germline V lookup: CDR1 LGHDT, CDR2 YNNKEL (reference sequence). J lost 6 bases, V lost 4 bases, and 12 bases had no gene match. The length of the CDR3 is 17 residues. The chain's CDR3 is CASSPFGGAGGRNEQFF. CDR3 sequence (DNA): TGTGCCAGCAGCCCCTTTGGGGGAGCGGGGGGGCGCAATGAGCAGTTCTTC.

The J gene is TRBJ2-1, the V gene TRBV15; 13 nucleotides line up with TRBD2. Germline-derived CDR1 and CDR2 are LNHNV and YYDKDF (reference sequence). The CDR3 consists of 17 residues. V dropped 0 bases and J dropped 7; count of bases not matched to a gene: 6. The CDR3 region is CATSRDLGTSGVNEQFF. DNA for the CDR3: TGTGCCACCAGCAGAGATCTGGGGACTAGCGGGGTTAATGAGCAGTTCTTC.

The chain employs TRBV7-2 and TRBJ1-1; D is perhaps TRBD1 (6 bases). The CDR3 spans 16 residues. Germline V CDR1 and CDR2: SGHTA, FQGNSA. The germline V and J ends were trimmed by 5 bases and 0 bases, with 16 bases remaining between them. The CDR3 DNA reads as TGTGCCAGCAGCCCGAGGGGGGGGGATTTGAACACTGAAGCTTTCTTT. Translating gives CASSPRGGDLNTEAFF.

This clonotype has a count of ten or more. The chain carries TRBV6-4 and TRBJ2-3; the D gene could be TRBD1 or TRBD2 (6 bases each). The V gene lost 2 bases and the J gene lost 2 bases, with 8 bases spanning the gap. CDR1 is MRHNA and CDR2 is SNTAGT in the germline V gene. The CDR3 is made up of 14 amino acids. The CDR3 here is CASSDGGPTDTQYF. CDR3 DNA sequence: TGTGCCAGCAGTGACGGGGGGCCCACAGATACGCAGTATTTT.

This clonotype was seen only a few times. The chain combines TRBV20-1 with TRBJ2-2, with no clear D. Deletions cut 0 bases from V and 6 bases from J, with 8 bases between. Germline CDR1 DFQATT, CDR2 SNEGSKA (reference sequence). The CDR3 sequence is 13 residues long. CDR3 bases: TGCAGTGCTAGAGAGGGGTGGTCCGGGGAGCTGTTTTTT. Protein: CSAREGWSGELFF.

CDR3 amino acids: CASSFGGADTEAFF. CDR3 nucleotide sequence: TGTGCCAGCAGCTTTGGGGGAGCCGACACTGAAGCTTTCTTT. The chain combines TRBV7-9 with TRBJ1-1; D possibly corresponds to TRBD1 (5 bases). Germline CDR1 and CDR2: SEHNR and FQNEAQ (reference sequence). The CDR3 loop spans 14 amino acids. The V gene lost 3 bases and the J gene lost 3 bases, with 11 bases spanning the gap.

The chain uses TRBV7-9 and TRBJ2-5, with 8 bases aligning to TRBD2. Germline trimming cut 3 bases from V and 5 bases from J; bases unmatched to any gene: 2. The CDR3 has 13 residues. Germline V gene data show CDR1 as SEHNR and CDR2 as FQNEAQ (reference sequence). The CDR3 DNA is TGTGCCAGCAGCTTCCCTAGCGGGGAGACCCAGTACTTC. This translates into CASSFPSGETQYF. The complete variable domain, with remaining parts taken from reference TRBV7-9 and TRBJ2-5, reads DTGVSQNPRHKITKRGQNVTFRCDPISEHNRLYWYRQTLGQGPEFLTYFQNEAQLEKSRLLSDRFSAERPKGSFSTLEIQRTEQGDSAMYLCASSFPSGETQYFGPGTRLLVL.

This clonotype was recorded a few times. The V gene is TRBV12-3 or TRBV12-4, the J gene TRBJ2-5; the match to TRBD1 covers 7 bases. The CDR3 runs to 13 residues. V lost 6 bases and J lost 5; bases outside the gene matches: 6. CDR3 sequence reads: CASRPGGWETQYF. Written as DNA, the CDR3 is TGTGCCAGCAGACCAGGGGGTTGGGAGACCCAGTACTTC.

On this clonotype: At one of its ends the junction is not consistent with the germline gene, which may arise from a read error. The genes are TRBV7-9 and TRBJ2-7, with D unclear. Germline-derived CDR1 and CDR2 are SEHNR and FQNEAQ (reference sequence). The CDR3 sequence is 13 residues long. The CDR3 sequence: CASSLVDHYEQCF. CDR3 coding DNA: TGTGCCAGCAGCTTAGTGGACCACTACGAGCAGTGCTTC.

The chain links TRBV28 to TRBJ1-6; maybe TRBD1 (5 bases). The CDR3 totals 14 residues. V dropped 2 bases and J dropped 7 bases, with 9 bases sitting between them. Germline CDR1 is MDHEN and CDR2 is SYDVKM. CDR3 nucleotides: TGTGCCAGCAGTTTAAGGGGTTCAAATTCACCCCTCCACTTT. Its translation: CASSLRGSNSPLHF. Full variable domain (outside the CDR3, taken from reference TRBV28 and TRBJ1-6): DVKVTQSSRYLVKRTGEKVFLECVQDMDHENMFWYRQDPGLGLRLIYFSYDVKMKEKGDIPEGYSVSREKKERFSLILESASTNQTSMYLCASSLRGSNSPLHFGNGTRLTVT.

The chain has TRBV15 and TRBJ2-1; D is tentatively TRBD1 or TRBD2 (5 bases each). The CDR3 runs to 17 residues. With 3 bases removed from V and 1 base from J, the gap between germline ends came to 16 bases. Per the germline V gene, CDR1 is LNHNV and CDR2 is YYDKDF (reference sequence). The CDR3: CATSREPGPGSYNEQFF. The CDR3 region has the DNA TGTGCCACCAGCAGGGAGCCGGGACCGGGGTCCTACAATGAGCAGTTCTTC.

The chain links TRBV6-6 to TRBJ2-2; D is unresolved. Per the germline V gene, CDR1 is MNHNY and CDR2 is SVGAGI (reference sequence). Trimming shortened V by 7 bases and J by 6 bases, and 6 bases separated the two germline ends. The CDR3 extends over 11 amino acids. The CDR3 nucleotides are TGTGCCAGCACTGGGGCCGGGGAGCTGTTTTTT. Translation: CASTGAGELFF.

V gene TRBV4-3 combines with J gene TRBJ2-2; 8 nucleotides match TRBD2. Germline V gives CDR1 LGHNA, CDR2 YSLEER. The CDR3 length is 19 residues. Trimming at V came to 1 base and at J to 6 bases, leaving 16 bases not matched to a gene. The CDR3 loop is CASSQALYLTSEQAGELFF. The CDR3 DNA is TGCGCCAGCAGCCAAGCCCTCTATTTGACTAGCGAACAGGCCGGGGAGCTGTTTTTT.

The chain carries TRBV4-1 and TRBJ1-1; D ambiguous. Between the trimmed V and J ends, which lost 7 bases and 2 bases, there was a span of 8 bases. The CDR3 extends over 12 amino acids. Germline CDR1 is MGHRA and CDR2 is YSYEKL. DNA for the CDR3: TGCGCCAGCAACAGTCTAAACACTGAAGCTTTCTTT. This sequence encodes CASNSLNTEAFF.

This clonotype was seen only a few times. The gene calls are TRBV6-1 and TRBJ2-1; TRBD1 matches at 7 bases. This CDR3 is built from 15 residues. The trim removed 2 bases at V and 8 bases at J, leaving 9 bases unmatched. Germline-derived CDR1 and CDR2 are MNHNS and SASEGT. The CDR3 bases are TGTGCCAGCAGTGAAAGGACAGGCCGCGACGATGAGCAGTTCTTC. As protein: CASSERTGRDDEQFF.

V usage is TRBV4-1 and J usage is TRBJ2-7; D remains unclear. V gave up 1 base and J gave up 4 bases, with 8 bases separating them. The CDR3 totals 13 residues. Germline CDR1 is MGHRA and CDR2 is YSYEKL. The CDR3 nucleotides read TGCGCCAGCAGCCAAGGCAATGAATACGAGCAGTACTTC. Translated: CASSQGNEYEQYF.

This chain uses TRBV5-4 with TRBJ2-5, with 7 bases identical to TRBD2. Trimming removed 4 bases from V and 6 bases from J; junction bases left unmatched: 12. Per the germline V gene, CDR1 is SGHNT and CDR2 is YYREEE (reference sequence). This CDR3 region has 15 residues. CDR3 coding DNA: TGTGCCAGCAGCCTAAGCGGGGCCGGGGAAAAGACCCAGTACTTC. Translating gives CASSLSGAGEKTQYF.

This clonotype was observed a few times. The gene calls are TRBV3-1 and TRBJ2-1, with 10 bases that match TRBD2. Trimming at V came to 1 base and at J to 2 bases, leaving 14 bases not matched to a gene. Germline-derived CDR1 and CDR2 are LGHDT and YNNKEL (reference sequence). The CDR3 length is 20 residues. The CDR3: CASSQGPEGLAVFAYNEQFF. The CDR3 DNA follows: TGTGCCAGCAGCCAAGGACCGGAAGGACTAGCGGTTTTCGCCTACAATGAGCAGTTCTTC.

The rearrangement uses TRBV19 and TRBJ2-2, with a possible D match to TRBD2 (6 bases). The CDR3 runs 17 residues. Germline V gene data show CDR1 as LNHDA and CDR2 as SQIVND (reference sequence). Trimming pared 6 bases from V and 0 bases from J, leaving 17 bases between. CDR3 sequence (DNA): TGTGCCAGTAGCCCATTTGCGGGGTTTGCGAACACCGGGGAGCTGTTTTTT. Its protein is CASSPFAGFANTGELFF.

J is TRBJ2-2 and V is TRBV7-6; 13 bases fit TRBD2. Germline V gives CDR1 SGHVS, CDR2 FNYEAQ. The CDR3 totals 16 residues. After removal of 5 bases from V and 5 bases from J, the junction contained 5 bases not matched to a gene. The CDR3 is CASSPGLAGVTGELFF. The CDR3 region has the DNA TGTGCCAGCAGCCCAGGACTAGCGGGGGTGACCGGGGAGCTGTTTTTT.

V gene TRBV5-1 combines with J gene TRBJ1-4; tentatively, D is TRBD1 (5 bases). CDR3 length: 16 amino acids. Germline V gene sequence: CDR1 SGHRS, CDR2 YFSETQ. V was shortened by 0 bases and J by 3 bases, with 12 bases between the two germline ends. CDR3 sequence: CASSLGEGPSNEKLFF. As DNA, the CDR3 is TGCGCCAGCAGCTTGGGGGAGGGGCCCTCTAATGAAAAACTGTTTTTT.

The rearrangement uses TRBV3-1 and TRBJ2-2; D not resolved. V dropped 0 bases and J dropped 1 base, with 6 bases sitting between them. Germline V CDR1 and CDR2: LGHDT, YNNKEL (reference sequence). This CDR3 contains 15 residues. The CDR3, as DNA: TGTGCCAGCAGCCAAGAAGAACAGAACACCGGGGAGCTGTTTTTT. Translating gives CASSQEEQNTGELFF.

The genes are TRBV7-9 and TRBJ2-5; 11 nucleotides agree with TRBD2. Germline trimming cut 5 bases from V and 5 bases from J; bases unmatched to any gene: 10. Germline CDR1 and CDR2: SEHNR and FQNEAQ (reference sequence). The CDR3 has 16 residues. CDR3 sequence (DNA): TGTGCCAGCAGCAAGACTAGCGGGGCCCCACCGGAGACCCAGTACTTC. This encodes CASSKTSGAPPETQYF.